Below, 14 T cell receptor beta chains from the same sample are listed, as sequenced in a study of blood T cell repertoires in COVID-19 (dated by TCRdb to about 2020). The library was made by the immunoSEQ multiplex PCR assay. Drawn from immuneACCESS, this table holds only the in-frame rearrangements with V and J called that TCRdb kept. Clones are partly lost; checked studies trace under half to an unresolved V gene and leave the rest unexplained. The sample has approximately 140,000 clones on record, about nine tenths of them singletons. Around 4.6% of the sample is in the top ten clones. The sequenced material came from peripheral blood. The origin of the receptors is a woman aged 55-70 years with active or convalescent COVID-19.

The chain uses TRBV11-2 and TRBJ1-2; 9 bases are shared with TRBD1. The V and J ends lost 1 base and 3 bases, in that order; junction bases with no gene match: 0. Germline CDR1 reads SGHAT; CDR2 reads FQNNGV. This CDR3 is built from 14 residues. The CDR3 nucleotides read TGTGCCAGCAGCTTAGGGACAGGGGACTATGGCTACACCTTC. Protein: CASSLGTGDYGYTF.

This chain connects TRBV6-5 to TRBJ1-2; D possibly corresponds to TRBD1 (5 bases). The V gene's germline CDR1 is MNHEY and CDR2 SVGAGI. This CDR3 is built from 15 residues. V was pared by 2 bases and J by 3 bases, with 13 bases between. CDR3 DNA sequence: TGTGCCAGCAGTTACGGCCGGGGCGGGGACTATGGCTACACCTTC. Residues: CASSYGRGGDYGYTF.

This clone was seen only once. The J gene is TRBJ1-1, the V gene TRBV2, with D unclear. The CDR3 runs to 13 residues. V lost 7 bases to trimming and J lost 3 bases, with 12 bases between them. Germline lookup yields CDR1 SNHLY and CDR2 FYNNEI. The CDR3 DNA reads TGTGCCAGCACTTCCGACACCGACACTGAAGCTTTCTTT. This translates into CASTSDTDTEAFF.

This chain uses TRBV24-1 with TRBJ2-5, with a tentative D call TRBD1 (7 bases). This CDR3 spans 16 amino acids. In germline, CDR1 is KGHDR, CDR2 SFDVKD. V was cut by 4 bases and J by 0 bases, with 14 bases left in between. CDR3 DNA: TGTGCCACCAGTGACCGCGGGACAGTGAACCAAGAGACCCAGTACTTC. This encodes CATSDRGTVNQETQYF.

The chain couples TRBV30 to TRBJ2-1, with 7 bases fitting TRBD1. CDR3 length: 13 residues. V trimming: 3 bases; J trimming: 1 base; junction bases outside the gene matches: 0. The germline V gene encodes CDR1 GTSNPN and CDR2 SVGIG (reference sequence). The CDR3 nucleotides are TGTGCCTGGAGGGGACAGTCCTACAATGAGCAGTTCTTC. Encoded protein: CAWRGQSYNEQFF.

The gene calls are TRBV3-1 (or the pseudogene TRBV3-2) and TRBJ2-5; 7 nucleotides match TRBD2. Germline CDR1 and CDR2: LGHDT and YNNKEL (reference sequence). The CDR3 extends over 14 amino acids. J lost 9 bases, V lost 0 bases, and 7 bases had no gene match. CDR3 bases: TGTGCCAGCAGCCAAGAGGGATGGGGGAGGGCCCAGTACTTC. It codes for CASSQEGWGRAQYF.

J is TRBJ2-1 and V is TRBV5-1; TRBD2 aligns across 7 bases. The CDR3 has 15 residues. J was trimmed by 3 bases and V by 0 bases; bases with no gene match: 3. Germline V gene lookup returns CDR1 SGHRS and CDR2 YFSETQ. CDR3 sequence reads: CASSLVGGSYNEQFF. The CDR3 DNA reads TGCGCCAGCAGCTTGGTAGGCGGGAGCTACAATGAGCAGTTCTTC. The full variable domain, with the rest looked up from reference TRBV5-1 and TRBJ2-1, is KAGVTQTPRYLIKTRGQQVTLSCSPISGHRSVSWYQQTPGQGLQFLFEYFSETQRNKGNFPGRFSGRQFSNSRSEMNVSTLELGDSALYLCASSLVGGSYNEQFFGPGTRLTVL.

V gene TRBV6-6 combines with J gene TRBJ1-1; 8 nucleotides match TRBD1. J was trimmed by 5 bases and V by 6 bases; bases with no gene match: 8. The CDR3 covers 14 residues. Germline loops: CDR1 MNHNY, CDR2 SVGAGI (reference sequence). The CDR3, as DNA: TGTGCCAGCAGCCTGACAGGGGCGGGGACTGAAGCTTTCTTT. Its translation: CASSLTGAGTEAFF.

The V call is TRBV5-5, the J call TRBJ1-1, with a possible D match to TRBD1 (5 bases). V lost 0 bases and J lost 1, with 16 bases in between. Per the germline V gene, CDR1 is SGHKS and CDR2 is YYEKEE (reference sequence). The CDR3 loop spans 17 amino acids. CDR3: CASSLAIVRQRNTEAFF. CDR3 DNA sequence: TGTGCCAGCAGCTTGGCCATAGTTCGACAGAGGAACACTGAAGCTTTCTTT.

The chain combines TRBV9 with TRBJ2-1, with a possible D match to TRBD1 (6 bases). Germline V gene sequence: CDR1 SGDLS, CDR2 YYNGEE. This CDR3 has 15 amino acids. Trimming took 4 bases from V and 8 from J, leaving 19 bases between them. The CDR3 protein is CASSYLEWGRYEQFF. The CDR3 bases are TGTGCCAGCAGCTATTTAGAGTGGGGGCGGTATGAGCAGTTCTTC.

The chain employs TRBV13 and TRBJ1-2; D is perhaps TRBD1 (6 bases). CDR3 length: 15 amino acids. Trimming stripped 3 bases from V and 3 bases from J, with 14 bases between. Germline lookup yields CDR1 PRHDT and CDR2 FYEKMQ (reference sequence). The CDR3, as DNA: TGTGCCAGCAGCTTTGGGACACTCCGGGACTATGGCTACACCTTC. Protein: CASSFGTLRDYGYTF.

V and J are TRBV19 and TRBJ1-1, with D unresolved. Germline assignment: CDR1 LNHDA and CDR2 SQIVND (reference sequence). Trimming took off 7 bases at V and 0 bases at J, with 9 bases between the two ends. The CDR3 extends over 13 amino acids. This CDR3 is CASNEIMNTEAFF. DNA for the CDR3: TGTGCCAGTAATGAGATCATGAACACTGAAGCTTTCTTT.

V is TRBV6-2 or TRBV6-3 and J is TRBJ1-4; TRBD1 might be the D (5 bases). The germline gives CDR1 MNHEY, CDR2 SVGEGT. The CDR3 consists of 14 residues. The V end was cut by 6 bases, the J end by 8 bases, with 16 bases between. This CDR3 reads CASSQDDRSEKLFF. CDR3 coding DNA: TGTGCCAGCAGCCAGGACGACAGATCCGAAAAACTGTTTTTT.

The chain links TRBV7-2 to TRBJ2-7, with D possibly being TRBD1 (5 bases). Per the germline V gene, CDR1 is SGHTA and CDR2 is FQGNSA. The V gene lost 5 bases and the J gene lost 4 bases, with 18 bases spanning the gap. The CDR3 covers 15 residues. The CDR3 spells CASSIASAQGYEQYF. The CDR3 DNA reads TGTGCCAGCAGCATCGCTTCTGCCCAGGGTTACGAGCAGTACTTC.